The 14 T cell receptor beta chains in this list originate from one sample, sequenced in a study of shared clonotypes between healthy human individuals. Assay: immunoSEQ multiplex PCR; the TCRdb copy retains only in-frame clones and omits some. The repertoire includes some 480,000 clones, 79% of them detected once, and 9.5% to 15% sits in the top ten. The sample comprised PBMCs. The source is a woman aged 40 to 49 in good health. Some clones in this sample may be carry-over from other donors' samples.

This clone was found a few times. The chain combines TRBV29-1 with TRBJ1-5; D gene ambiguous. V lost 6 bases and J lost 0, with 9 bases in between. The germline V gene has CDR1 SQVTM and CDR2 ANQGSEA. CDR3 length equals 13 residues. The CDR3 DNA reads TGCAGCGTGAAAGACGGTAGCAATCAGCCCCAGCATTTT. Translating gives CSVKDGSNQPQHF.

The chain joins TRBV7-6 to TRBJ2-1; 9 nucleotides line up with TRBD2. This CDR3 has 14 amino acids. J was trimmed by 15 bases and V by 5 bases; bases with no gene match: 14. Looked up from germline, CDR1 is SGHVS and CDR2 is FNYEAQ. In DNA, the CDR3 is TGTGCCAGCAGCCTGGGACTAGCTTCCGCACTGCTGTTCTTC. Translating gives CASSLGLASALLFF.

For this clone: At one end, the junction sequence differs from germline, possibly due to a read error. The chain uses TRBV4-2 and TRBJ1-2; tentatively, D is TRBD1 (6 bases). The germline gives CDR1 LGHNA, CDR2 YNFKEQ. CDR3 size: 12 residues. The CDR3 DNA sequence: TGTGCCAGCAGCCAAGACGTACAGGGTCCGTGCTTC. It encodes CASSQDVQGPCF.

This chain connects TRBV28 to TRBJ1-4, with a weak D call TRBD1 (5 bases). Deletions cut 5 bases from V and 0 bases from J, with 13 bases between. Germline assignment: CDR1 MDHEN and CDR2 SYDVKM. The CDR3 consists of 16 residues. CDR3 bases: TGTGCCAGCAGTGCACGTGAGGGGCCAACTAATGAAAAACTGTTTTTT. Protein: CASSAREGPTNEKLFF.

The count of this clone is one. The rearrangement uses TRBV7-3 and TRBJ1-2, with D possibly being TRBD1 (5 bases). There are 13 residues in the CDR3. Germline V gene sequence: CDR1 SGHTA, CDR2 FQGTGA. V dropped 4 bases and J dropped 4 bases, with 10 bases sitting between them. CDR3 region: CASSYVGGYGYTF. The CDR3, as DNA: TGTGCCAGCAGCTACGTCGGGGGCTATGGCTACACCTTC.

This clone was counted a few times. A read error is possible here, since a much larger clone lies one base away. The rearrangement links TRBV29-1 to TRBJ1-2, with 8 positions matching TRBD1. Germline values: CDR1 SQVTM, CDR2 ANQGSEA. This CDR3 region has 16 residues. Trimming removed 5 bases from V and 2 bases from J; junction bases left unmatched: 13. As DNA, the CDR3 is TGCAGCGTTAAGGGGGTCAGGGGGCGCGCAAACTATGGCTACACCTTC. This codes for CSVKGVRGRANYGYTF.

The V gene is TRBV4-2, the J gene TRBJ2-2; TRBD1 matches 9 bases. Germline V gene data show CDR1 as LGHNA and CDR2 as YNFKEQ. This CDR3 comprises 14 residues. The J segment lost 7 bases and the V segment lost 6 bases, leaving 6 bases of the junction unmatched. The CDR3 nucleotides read TGTGCCAGCAGATACAGGGGGCAAAGCGGGGAGCTGTTTTTT. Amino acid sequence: CASRYRGQSGELFF.

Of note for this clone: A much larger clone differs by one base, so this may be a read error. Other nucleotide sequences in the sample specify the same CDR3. In DNA, the CDR3 is TGTGCCAGCAGTTTAGGGAGGGGCACTGAAGCTTTCTTT. Amino acid sequence: CASSLGRGTEAFF. The rearrangement uses TRBV27 and TRBJ1-1, with TRBD1 as a possible D gene (5 bases). Germline assignment: CDR1 MNHEY and CDR2 SMNVEV (reference sequence). This CDR3 contains 13 residues. Trimming took 2 bases from V and 4 from J, leaving 8 bases between them.

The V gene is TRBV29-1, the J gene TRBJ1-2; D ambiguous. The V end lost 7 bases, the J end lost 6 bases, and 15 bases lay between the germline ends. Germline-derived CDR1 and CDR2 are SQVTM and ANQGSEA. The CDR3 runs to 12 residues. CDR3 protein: CSGRTPPDGYTF. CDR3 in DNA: TGCAGCGGACGGACCCCCCCGGATGGCTACACCTTC.

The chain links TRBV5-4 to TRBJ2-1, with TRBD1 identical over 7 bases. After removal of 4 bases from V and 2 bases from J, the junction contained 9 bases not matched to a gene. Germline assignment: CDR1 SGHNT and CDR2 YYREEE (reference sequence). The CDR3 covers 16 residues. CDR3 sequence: CASSPPYRGTYNEQFF. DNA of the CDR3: TGTGCCAGCAGCCCACCCTACAGGGGTACCTACAATGAGCAGTTCTTC.

The CDR3 region is CASNVQGRSYEQYF. CDR3 coding DNA: TGTGCCAGCAATGTCCAGGGGCGCTCCTACGAGCAGTACTTC. V and J are TRBV28 and TRBJ2-7; D may be TRBD1 (6 bases). Looked up from germline, CDR1 is MDHEN and CDR2 is SYDVKM. V was trimmed by 7 bases and J by 0 bases, leaving 13 bases between them. The CDR3 is 14 amino acids.

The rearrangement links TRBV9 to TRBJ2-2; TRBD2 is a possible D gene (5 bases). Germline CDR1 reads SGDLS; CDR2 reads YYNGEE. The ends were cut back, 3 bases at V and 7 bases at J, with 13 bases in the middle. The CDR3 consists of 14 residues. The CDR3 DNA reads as TGTGCCAGCAGCGAGACCAACGGGATCGGGGAGCTGTTTTTT. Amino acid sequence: CASSETNGIGELFF.

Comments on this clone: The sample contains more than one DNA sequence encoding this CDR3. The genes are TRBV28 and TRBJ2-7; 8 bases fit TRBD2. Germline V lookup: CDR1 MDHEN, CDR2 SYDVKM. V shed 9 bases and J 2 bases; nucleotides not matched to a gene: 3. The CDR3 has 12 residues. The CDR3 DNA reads TGTGCCAGTCGGGGGGGCACCTACGAGCAGTACTTC. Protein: CASRGGTYEQYF.

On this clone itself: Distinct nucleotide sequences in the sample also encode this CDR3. The CDR3 nucleotides read TGTGCCAGCTCGCCCGCCTCCTACGAGCAGTACTTC. The encoded protein is CASSPASYEQYF. This rearrangement joins TRBV18 to TRBJ2-7; D not resolved. The CDR3 runs 12 residues. Germline CDR1 and CDR2: KGHSH and LQKENI. Between the trimmed V and J ends, which lost 6 bases and 0 bases, there was a span of 6 bases.